These 7 T cell receptor beta chains came from one sample sequenced in a study of CD8+ T cells in alopecia areata. RNA extraction and reverse transcription yielded cDNA as sequencing template. Generated by immunoSEQ multiplex PCR, the TCRdb table keeps only in-frame clones and is missing some. The profile shows about 160,000 clones, roughly 50% of them singletons. The sequenced sample consisted of CD4+ T cells sorted from blood. Every receptor here comes from a human donor with alopecia areata.

A note on this clone: A clone one base away is much larger, so this may be a read error. This chain connects TRBV5-6 to TRBJ2-5; D not resolved. Germline CDR1 and CDR2: SGHDT and YYEEEE. V lost 2 bases and J 2 bases, leaving 1 base between the germline ends. The CDR3 has 11 residues. The CDR3 coding sequence is TGTGCCAGCAGCTTACAAGAGACCCAGTACTTC. Protein product: CASSLQETQYF.

This clone was detected a few times. This chain connects TRBV6-5 to TRBJ2-1, with 7 bases that match TRBD2. There are 15 residues in the CDR3. The V gene end was trimmed by 3 bases and the J gene end by 9 bases; junction bases not matched to a gene: 11. CDR1 MNHEY and CDR2 SVGAGI come from the germline V gene. This CDR3 reads CASSYVRGIGAEQFF. CDR3 in DNA: TGTGCCAGCAGTTATGTGCGGGGGATAGGTGCTGAGCAGTTCTTC.

This clone has only a few counts. The rearrangement uses TRBV15 and TRBJ2-5; 11 nucleotides align to TRBD2. In germline, CDR1 is LNHNV, CDR2 YYDKDF (reference sequence). V shed 0 bases, J shed 4 bases, and the junction held 7 bases outside the gene matches. The CDR3 has 17 residues. The CDR3 sequence is CATSRDHPLAGGETQYF. As DNA, the CDR3 is TGTGCCACCAGCAGAGATCATCCCCTAGCGGGAGGAGAGACCCAGTACTTC.

The genes are TRBV5-4 and TRBJ2-2, with 11 bases that match TRBD2. The CDR3 is 17 amino acids. The germline gives CDR1 SGHNT, CDR2 YYREEE (reference sequence). J gave up 6 bases and V 0 bases, and 7 bases lay outside the gene matches. Written as DNA, the CDR3 is TGTGCCAGCAGCTTGGGACTAGCGGGAACTAAACCCGGGGAGCTGTTTTTT. It codes for CASSLGLAGTKPGELFF.

V and J are TRBV28 and TRBJ2-7, with D unresolved. The V gene lost 6 bases and the J gene lost 6 bases, with 9 bases spanning the gap. In germline, CDR1 is MDHEN, CDR2 SYDVKM. This CDR3 contains 11 residues. The CDR3 sequence is CASSPFIEQYF. CDR3 in DNA: TGTGCCAGCAGCCCGTTCATCGAGCAGTACTTC.

This clone came up once. This chain joins TRBV30 and TRBJ2-5; the D is unclear. V gave up 4 bases and J gave up 1 base, with 7 bases separating them. The CDR3 totals 12 residues. Germline assignment: CDR1 GTSNPN and CDR2 SVGIG (reference sequence). The chain's CDR3 is CAWTLIQETQYF. CDR3 nucleotides: TGTGCCTGGACATTGATCCAAGAGACCCAGTACTTC.

This clone was detected once. This chain's CDR3 is CATRGTLAHVELFF. The CDR3 region has the DNA TGTGCTACCAGGGGGACCCTCGCCCACGTGGAGCTGTTTTTT. The V call is TRBV6-5, the J call TRBJ2-2; 7 bases are shared with TRBD1. This CDR3 is built from 14 residues. The germline CDR1 and CDR2 sequences are MNHEY and SVGAGI.